The T cell receptor beta chain described here comes from a study of blood T cell repertoires in COVID-19 (dated by TCRdb to the early 2020s). Describing the broader study: ImmuneRACE Cohort 3 recovered participants were defined by two consecutive negative NP/OP PCR tests, healthcare professional clearance, or symptom resolution. Deeply sampled blood TCRbeta repertoires from subjects exposed to, actively infected with, or recovered from COVID-19 were included in the dataset. Where HLA class I and class II types were available, the types were taken from metadata supplied by the sample provider, not from assay-based typing. Nearly every sample came with metadata listing a de-identified subject ID, COVID-19 status, age in years and sex. The repertoires were released in a freely available public database intended as a resource for research on the immune response to SARS-CoV-2. Collaborator samples came from the United States, Italy and Spain and covered acute and convalescent phases of COVID-19. The prospective study material was composed of cDNA or gDNA derived from T cells, B-cell-depleted T cells, or PBMCs. Samples were obtained from the ongoing ImmuneRACE study (first 160 participants) and from over a thousand subjects provided by 6 global collaborators.

The immunoSEQ Assay, a bias-controlled multiplex PCR, was used to amplify TCRbeta CDR3 regions from genomic DNA. The study's processing was this. The number of nucleated cells in each sample was estimated from the amplification of reference gene primers within the assay. Sequence reads were collapsed and filtered to measure the absolute abundance of every unique TCRbeta CDR3 rearrangement. For each sample, productive Simpson clonality was calculated as the square root of Simpson's diversity index across productive rearrangements. Sourced from immuneACCESS, this table was stored by TCRdb with only in-frame sequences that have V and J called. A share of the clones is absent; for the studies checked, an unresolved V gene accounts for under half, and the remainder has no known explanation. V, J and clone size were drawn from that table, and D and trimming were deduced from the DNA. This sample is represented by a few hundred thousand clones; roughly 91% of them were singletons. Of the sample, approximately 2% is held by the ten largest clones.

Enrolling through a virtual design, the prospective study's participants ranged in age from roughly 18 to 95 years and lived across some 23 United States geographic areas. To assign participants to cohorts, the prospective study relied on clinical history that participants themselves reported in a screening survey and a study questionnaire. In the prospective study, mobile phlebotomists collected whole blood, serum and a nasopharyngeal or oropharyngeal swab from each participant. Prospective study participants could optionally give additional blood draws and questionnaires over an approximately two-month period. Blood samples from the prospective study were shipped frozen or at room temperature prior to DNA extraction. The paper's findings and limits, for the study overall: Clinical and demographic metadata were provided uncurated, with the amount varying by source and participant.

Notes on this clone: Which antigen it targets is not known. One base away there is no much larger clone; base qualities are not given.

The sample comprised PBMCs or T cells enriched from blood (not recorded which). The receptor was derived from a woman aged 60 to 75 in a cohort exposed to, infected with or recovered from COVID-19 (not recorded which).

CDR3 loop: CASSLGLAGALGEDEQYF. DNA sequence: TGTGCCAGCAGTTTAGGGCTAGCGGGAGCATTAGGAGAAGACGAGCAGTACTTC. In this chain, TRBV27 is recombined with TRBJ2-7; 10 nucleotides in the junction match TRBD2. CDR1 and CDR2 (MNHEY, SMNVEV) derive from the germline V gene (reference sequence). The junction shows trimming of 2 bases on V and 5 bases on J, and the gene matches do not reach 15 bases of it. From the cysteine through the phenylalanine, the CDR3 covers 18 amino acids. Just CDR3 DNA is preserved here, 54 bases in frame from base 1.